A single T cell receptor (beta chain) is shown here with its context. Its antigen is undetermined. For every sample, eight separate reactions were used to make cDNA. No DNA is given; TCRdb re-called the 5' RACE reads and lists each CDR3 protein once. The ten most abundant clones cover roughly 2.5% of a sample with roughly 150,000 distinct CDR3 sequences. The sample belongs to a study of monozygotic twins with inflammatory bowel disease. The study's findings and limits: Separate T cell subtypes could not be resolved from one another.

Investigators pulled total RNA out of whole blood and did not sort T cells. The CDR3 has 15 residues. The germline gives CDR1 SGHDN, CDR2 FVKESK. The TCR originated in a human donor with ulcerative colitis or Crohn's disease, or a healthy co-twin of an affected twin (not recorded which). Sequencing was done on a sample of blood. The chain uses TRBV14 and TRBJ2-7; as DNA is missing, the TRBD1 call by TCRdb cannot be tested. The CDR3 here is CASSLGTPGYYEQYF.